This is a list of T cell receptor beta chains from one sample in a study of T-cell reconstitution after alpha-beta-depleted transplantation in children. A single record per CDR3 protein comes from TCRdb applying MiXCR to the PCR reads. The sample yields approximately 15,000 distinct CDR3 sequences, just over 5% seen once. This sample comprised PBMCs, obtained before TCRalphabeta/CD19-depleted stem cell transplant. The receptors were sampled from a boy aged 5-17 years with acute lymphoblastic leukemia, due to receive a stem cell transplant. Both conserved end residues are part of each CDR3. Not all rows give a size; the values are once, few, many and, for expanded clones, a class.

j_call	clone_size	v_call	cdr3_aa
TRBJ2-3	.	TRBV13	CAMGPGRVWGYTDTQYF
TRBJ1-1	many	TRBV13	CASSPRDRPNTEAFF
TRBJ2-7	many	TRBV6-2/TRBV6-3	CASSFGRVSSSYEQYF
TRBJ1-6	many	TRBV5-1	CASSLAPGQGESPLHF
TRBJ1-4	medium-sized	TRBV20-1	CSARDRDATNEKLFF
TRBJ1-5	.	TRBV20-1	CSAARTAVGPQHF
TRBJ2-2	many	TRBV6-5	CASSYGLAGTNTGELFF
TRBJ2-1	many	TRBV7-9	CASSPAGISYNEQFF
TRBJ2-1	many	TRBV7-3	CASSTTRLSNEQFF
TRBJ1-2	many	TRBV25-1	CATSQGAYGYTF
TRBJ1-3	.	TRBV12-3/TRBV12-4	CASSSQSGTGVNTIYF
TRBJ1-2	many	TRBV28	CASSYGGASTGAYGYTF
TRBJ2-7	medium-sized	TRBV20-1	CSARDMKQSYEQYF
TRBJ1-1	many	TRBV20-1	CSASSAGLNTEAFF
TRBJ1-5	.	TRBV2	CGDNQPQHF
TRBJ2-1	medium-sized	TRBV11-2	CASSVSGDGGDEQFF
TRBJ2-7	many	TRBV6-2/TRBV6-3	CASTLQRGTVSYEQYF
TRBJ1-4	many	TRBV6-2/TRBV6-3	CASSYRTGFGTNEKLFF
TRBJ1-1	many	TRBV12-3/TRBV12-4	CASSRGQGVNTEAFF
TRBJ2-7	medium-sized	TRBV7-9	CASSSWTGSYEQYF
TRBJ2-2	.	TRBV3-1	CASSQEAPGTNTGELFF
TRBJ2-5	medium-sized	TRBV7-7	CASSPGTSGQETQYF
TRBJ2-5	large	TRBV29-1	CSVYPDGSWETQYF
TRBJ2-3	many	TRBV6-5	CASRLIDRWGTDTQYF
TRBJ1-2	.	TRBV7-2	CASSLTRISNYGYTF
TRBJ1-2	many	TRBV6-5	CASSYYPSGTGGGDGYTF
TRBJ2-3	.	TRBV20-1	CSARILTSGRATDTQYF
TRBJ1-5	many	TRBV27	CASSLSFLGQPQHF
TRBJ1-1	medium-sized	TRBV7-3	CASSPTSGRSAEAFF
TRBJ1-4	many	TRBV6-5	CATLLQGGEKLFF
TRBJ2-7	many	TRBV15	CATSVGAGSSYEQYF
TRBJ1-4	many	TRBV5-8	CASSLGQGSEKLFF